A single sample is the source of the 19 T cell receptor beta chains below, sequenced in a study of CD8+CD57+ T cells in acquired aplastic anemia. Researchers used genomic DNA as the template to profile TCR beta VDJ and CDR3. Each CDR3 protein is one row after TCRdb ran MiXCR on the reads. This table holds around 430,000 distinct CDR3 sequences, roughly 34% found once. Patients sequenced had flow cytometry evidence of CD8+CD57+ cell expansion. The sample was sorted CD4+, CD8+, or CD8+CD57+ T cells (not recorded which) from PBMCs. The source is a human donor with aplastic anemia.

V and J are TRBV5-1 and TRBJ2-1, with 8 bases that match TRBD2. V was pared by 5 bases and J by 2 bases, with 6 bases of the junction left unmatched. The CDR3 covers 15 residues. CDR1 is SGHRS, CDR2 YFSETQ, per germline. Here the CDR3 reads CASSVISGAYNEQFF. CDR3 DNA: TGCGCCAGCAGTGTAATTAGCGGGGCCTACAATGAGCAGTTCTTC.

This clonotype was observed many times. The chain couples TRBV29-1 to TRBJ1-1; D might be TRBD1 (6 bases). V lost 3 bases and J lost 4, with 15 bases in between. The CDR3 totals 14 residues. CDR1 is SQVTM, CDR2 ANQGSEA, per germline. Here the CDR3 reads CSVEMGAYGTEAFF. The CDR3 DNA reads TGCAGCGTTGAGATGGGGGCGTATGGCACTGAAGCTTTCTTT.

This sequence joins TRBV11-2 and TRBJ1-2, with a tentative D call TRBD1 (5 bases). Germline CDR1 SGHAT, CDR2 FQNNGV. V was shortened by 4 bases and J by 4 bases, with 10 bases between the two germline ends. CDR3 length: 13 amino acids. The CDR3 DNA follows: TGTGCCAGCAGCTCCGGACAACCCTATGGCTACACCTTC. Translating it yields CASSSGQPYGYTF. The full variable domain, rest sourced from reference TRBV11-2 and TRBJ1-2, is EAGVAQSPRYKIIEKRQSVAFWCNPISGHATLYWYQQILGQGPKLLIQFQNNGVVDDSQLPKDRFSAERLKGVDSTLKIQPAKLEDSAVYLCASSSGQPYGYTFGSGTRLTVV.

This clonotype was seen ten or more times. V usage is TRBV5-5 and J usage is TRBJ1-2, with a weak D call TRBD1 (6 bases). CDR3 length: 14 amino acids. V lost 0 bases, J lost 4 bases, and 10 bases lay in between. Per the germline V gene, CDR1 is SGHKS and CDR2 is YYEKEE (reference sequence). The CDR3 region has the DNA TGTGCCAGCAGCTTGGAGGTAGGGGGCTATGGCTACACCTTC. Translating it yields CASSLEVGGYGYTF.

This clonotype showed up just a few times. This chain joins TRBV5-1 and TRBJ1-2, with D possibly TRBD1 on 5 matching bases. The germline V and J ends were trimmed by 0 bases and 12 bases, with 18 bases remaining between them. Germline V CDR1 and CDR2: SGHRS, YFSETQ. The CDR3 loop spans 14 amino acids. The CDR3, as DNA: TGCGCCAGCAGCTTGGTACCAGGGACTAGGGGCCACACCTTC. It yields the protein CASSLVPGTRGHTF.

The sample holds one count of this clonotype. The chain combines TRBV6-5 with TRBJ1-6; D unresolved. The ends were cut back, 4 bases at V and 9 bases at J, with 10 bases in the middle. The V gene's germline CDR1 is MNHEY and CDR2 SVGAGI. This CDR3 is 13 amino acids long. CDR3 region: CASSLRPRSPLHF. CDR3 sequence (DNA): TGTGCCAGCAGTTTAAGGCCGCGTTCACCCCTCCACTTT.

This clonotype was seen a single time. This clone may be a read error of a much larger clone one base away. In this CDR3 the conserved last residue, phenylalanine or tryptophan, is missing, so a read error is likely. The chain uses TRBV7-9 and TRBJ2-5; TRBD2 matches 10 bases. Trimming cost V 4 bases and J 9 bases; bases outside gene matches: 5. From germline, CDR1 is SEHNR and CDR2 FQNEAQ (reference sequence). The CDR3 extends over 13 amino acids. CDR3 sequence reads: CASSSQREGSQYV. The CDR3 coding sequence is TGTGCCAGCAGCTCTCAGCGGGAGGGCTCCCAGTACGTC.

This clonotype was seen only a few times. The gene calls are TRBV6-1 and TRBJ1-6, with D perhaps matching TRBD1 (6 bases). V gave up 6 bases and J gave up 3 bases, with 15 bases separating them. CDR3 size: 16 residues. CDR1 is MNHNS, CDR2 SASEGT, per germline. This chain's CDR3 is CASSERGQFYNSPLHF. The CDR3 DNA reads TGTGCCAGCAGCGAACGCGGACAGTTCTATAATTCACCCCTCCACTTT.

As to this clonotype: This could be a read error, since a much larger clone is one nucleotide away. The chain carries TRBV7-2 and TRBJ2-6; D is possibly TRBD1 (5 bases). The CDR3 totals 15 residues. CDR1 and CDR2 from the germline V gene are SGHTA and FQGNSA. Here the CDR3 DNA reads TGTGCCAGCAGTCGACAGAGCTCTGGGGCCAACGTCCTGGCTTTC. Translating gives CASSRQSSGANVLAF.

At least ten counts were recorded for this clonotype. The V call is TRBV7-2, the J call TRBJ2-5, with TRBD1 matching 7 bases. There are 14 residues in the CDR3. Germline CDR1 and CDR2: SGHTA and FQGNSA. V lost 5 bases, J lost 5 bases, and 8 bases stayed unmatched. The CDR3 region is CASSPDRSSETQYF. DNA for the CDR3: TGTGCCAGCAGCCCGGACAGGTCTTCGGAGACCCAGTACTTC.

As concerns this clonotype: A single base separates this from a much larger clone, so it may be a read error. This chain's CDR3 is CSARGRFSGGGYTF. In DNA form, the CDR3 reads TGCAGTGCTAGAGGCCGGTTCAGCGGTGGTGGCTACACCTTC. This sequence joins TRBV20-1 and TRBJ1-2, with no clear D. Deletions cut 1 base from V and 7 bases from J, with 16 bases between. In germline, CDR1 is DFQATT, CDR2 SNEGSKA (reference sequence). The CDR3 runs 14 residues.

At least ten counts were recorded for this clonotype. The chain is built from TRBV5-1 and TRBJ2-7, with 7 bases lining up with TRBD1. This CDR3 is built from 16 residues. Germline V gene data show CDR1 as SGHRS and CDR2 as YFSETQ. Trimming cost V 1 base and J 0 bases; bases outside gene matches: 7. The CDR3 loop is CASSLSAGGPSYEQYF. Here the CDR3 DNA reads TGCGCCAGCAGCTTGTCGGCAGGGGGTCCCTCCTACGAGCAGTACTTC. Full variable domain (rest looked up from reference TRBV5-1 and TRBJ2-7): KAGVTQTPRYLIKTRGQQVTLSCSPISGHRSVSWYQQTPGQGLQFLFEYFSETQRNKGNFPGRFSGRQFSNSRSEMNVSTLELGDSALYLCASSLSAGGPSYEQYFGPGTRLTVT.

This clonotype showed up many times. V gene TRBV6-5 combines with J gene TRBJ1-6; D is ambiguous. Germline V lookup: CDR1 MNHEY, CDR2 SVGAGI. Trimming removed 2 bases from V and 6 bases from J, with 2 bases in between. The CDR3 is 12 amino acids. The CDR3 reads CASSYVNSPLHF. CDR3 nucleotides: TGTGCCAGCAGTTACGTTAATTCACCCCTCCACTTT.

The chain couples TRBV19 to TRBJ1-2, with TRBD1 matching over 8 bases. CDR3 length: 14 amino acids. The germline V gene encodes CDR1 LNHDA and CDR2 SQIVND (reference sequence). V gave up 4 bases and J gave up 6 bases; unmatched junction bases: 7. The chain's CDR3 is CASSNSQGVNGYTF. For the CDR3, the DNA is TGTGCCAGTAGTAACTCACAGGGGGTCAATGGCTACACCTTC.

This clonotype occurred a few times. The chain links TRBV11-1 to TRBJ1-3; D uncertain. The CDR3 has 16 residues. Trimming removed 7 bases at V and 0 bases at J, with 16 bases between. CDR1 is SGHAT, CDR2 FQDESV, per germline (reference sequence). CDR3 loop: CASIRTDESSGNTIYF. CDR3 nucleotide sequence: TGTGCCAGCATCCGGACGGACGAGAGCTCTGGAAACACCATATATTTT.

The gene calls are TRBV9 and TRBJ2-1; 9 positions agree with TRBD1. V gave up 4 bases and J gave up 6 bases; unmatched junction bases: 5. Germline CDR1 and CDR2: SGDLS and YYNGEE. This CDR3 spans 14 amino acids. CDR3 DNA: TGTGCCAGCAGCCCAGGACAGGGGTTCAATGAGCAGTTCTTC. This translates into CASSPGQGFNEQFF.

In its sample, this clonotype was seen many times. The chain employs TRBV7-2 and TRBJ1-6, with D uncertain. Trimming cost V 5 bases and J 10 bases, with 9 bases left between them. Per germline, CDR1 SGHTA and CDR2 FQGNSA. CDR3 length: 12 amino acids. This CDR3 is CASSRPESPLHF. The CDR3 coding sequence is TGTGCCAGCAGCCGCCCAGAGTCACCCCTCCACTTT.

This clonotype was observed many times. The rearrangement joins TRBV12-3 or TRBV12-4 to TRBJ2-3, with unresolved D. CDR3 size: 11 residues. V lost 6 bases and J 3 bases, leaving 4 bases between the germline ends. The CDR3 DNA follows: TGTGCCAGCAGGGGAACAGATACGCAGTATTTT. Translated: CASRGTDTQYF.

This chain joins TRBV7-8 and TRBJ1-4; D remains unclear. The CDR3 sequence is 15 residues long. Trimming pared 5 bases from V and 0 bases from J, leaving 10 bases between. CDR1 is SGHVS, CDR2 FQNEAQ, per germline. The CDR3 DNA reads as TGTGCCAGCAGCGAGAGGCGGACAACTAATGAAAAACTGTTTTTT. Amino acids: CASSERRTTNEKLFF.